The clone carrying this T cell receptor (beta chain) was detected many times. This record comes from a study of human T cells and chemical hapten exposure. Study information: Sensitization used 2% DPC on around 2 cm by around 2 cm upper inner arm skin.

Germline values: CDR1 KGHSH, CDR2 LQKENI. V was cut by 4 bases and J by 0 bases, with 13 bases left in between. This CDR3 has 16 residues. Time point defined: patch test 1, 2 weeks after DPC sensitization. Stated treatment: therapeutic diphenylcyclopropenone sensitization with weekly scalp DPC. TCRdb re-called the RACE reads through MiXCR, storing one row per CDR3 protein. In the table there are fewer than 400,000 distinct CDR3 sequences, around 7% of which are singletons. This TCR was recovered from a woman under 30 with alopecia areata. Some clones in this sample may be carry-over from other donors' samples. This sequence joins TRBV18 and TRBJ1-3; TRBD1 might be the D (6 bases). The specimen was whole blood, collected in connection with sensitization to the hapten diphenylcyclopropenone (DPC). The CDR3 here is CASSQSRGDSGNTIYF. CDR3 DNA sequence: TGTGCCAGCTCACAAAGCAGGGGAGACTCTGGAAACACCATATATTTT.